This section outlines one T cell receptor (beta chain) sequence together with its context. Antigen unknown. The data were produced by immunoSEQ multiplex PCR, yet TCRdb's version contains in-frame clones alone and is incomplete. The data contain some 120,000 clones, around 88% of them singletons. This sample was taken from a study of T cell responses to AZD1222 COVID-19 vaccine. Study outcomes and limitations: Nearly half of spike-specific TCRs reportedly go after variant regions that carry no mutations. Across the whole spike, CD4 TCRs peaked at regions 160-218 and 743-854. Just a handful of people given AZD1222 tested seropositive at baseline. Donors in the cohort were predominantly white British and more often female, and clonal diversity was possibly underestimated.

Trimming took 2 bases from V and 9 from J, leaving 19 bases between them. The CDR3 runs 16 residues. From germline, CDR1 is KGHDR and CDR2 SFDVKD. The origin of this receptor is an adult in good health. The chain recombines TRBV24-1 with TRBJ1-5, with D tentatively TRBD1 (5 bases). Sequencing used peripheral blood, obtained on day 0 of MenACWY control vaccination. CDR3 coding DNA: TGTGCCACCAGTGATTCAAGGGACGCCCAAGCGGGGCCCCAGCATTTT. Translated, it gives CATSDSRDAQAGPQHF.